The 18 T cell receptor beta chains presented below share a single source sample, sequenced in a study of cytomegalovirus exposure and HLA in healthy donors. Primers: 60 Vbeta forward and 13 Jbeta reverse. The method was immunoSEQ multiplex PCR; TCRdb's version includes in-frame clones alone and lacks a portion of them. This table holds some 240,000 clones, about nine tenths found once. Sequencing used PBMCs. The receptors originated from a girl aged 2-10 years in good health and CMV-seronegative.

The rearrangement links TRBV19 to TRBJ1-2; maybe TRBD1 (5 bases). Looked up from germline, CDR1 is LNHDA and CDR2 is SQIVND (reference sequence). V was pared by 3 bases and J by 0 bases, with 8 bases between. This CDR3 is built from 14 residues. CDR3 nucleotides: TGTGCCAGTAGTATCCTACAGGCTAACTATGGCTACACCTTC. Encoded protein: CASSILQANYGYTF.

This clone was picked up one time. The chain joins TRBV13 to TRBJ2-5; 9 bases align to TRBD2. The J call may be in error: the DNA end matches TRBJ2-7 better. Germline V lookup: CDR1 PRHDT, CDR2 FYEKMQ (reference sequence). The CDR3 is made up of 18 amino acids. CDR3 sequence reads: CASSFRGSGRPPAYEQYF. The CDR3 DNA is TGTGCCAGCAGCTTCCGGGGGAGCGGGAGGCCCCCCGCCTACGAGCAGTACTTC.

The rearrangement uses TRBV11-2 and TRBJ2-4; D gene ambiguous. The CDR3 covers 14 residues. The germline V gene encodes CDR1 SGHAT and CDR2 FQNNGV. With 3 bases removed from V and 8 bases from J, the gap between germline ends came to 14 bases. Here the CDR3 reads CASSFPSPVDIQYF. DNA of the CDR3: TGTGCCAGCAGCTTCCCGAGCCCTGTGGACATTCAGTACTTC.

V and J are TRBV6-1 and TRBJ1-6; D possibly corresponds to TRBD1 (5 bases). Between the trimmed V and J ends, which lost 5 bases and 4 bases, there was a span of 12 bases. Germline CDR1 MNHNS, CDR2 SASEGT. The CDR3 is made up of 15 amino acids. The CDR3 nucleotides read TGTGCCAGCAGTATAGCAGGGATTTATAATTCACCCCTCCACTTT. This sequence encodes CASSIAGIYNSPLHF.

The chain joins TRBV6-5 to TRBJ2-7; perhaps TRBD1 as D (5 bases). The CDR3 sequence is 13 residues long. Trimming stripped 7 bases from V and 0 bases from J, with 10 bases between. Germline V gene sequence: CDR1 MNHEY, CDR2 SVGAGI. The CDR3 reads CASKGQVSYEQYF. CDR3 nucleotides: TGTGCCAGCAAGGGGCAGGTCTCCTACGAGCAGTACTTC.

This clone was detected only a few times. The chain has TRBV19 and TRBJ1-1; D gene ambiguous. Trimming left V 3 bases short and J 8 bases short, with 10 bases between. CDR1 LNHDA and CDR2 SQIVND come from the germline V gene (reference sequence). The CDR3 is made up of 12 amino acids. The CDR3 region is CASSMDRREAFF. DNA for the CDR3: TGTGCCAGTAGTATGGACCGGAGGGAAGCTTTCTTT.

This clone has just a few counts. The rearrangement uses TRBV10-3 and TRBJ2-7, with a tentative D call TRBD2 (7 bases). The CDR3 contains 14 residues. The V gene's germline CDR1 is ENHRY and CDR2 SYGVKD. V was shortened by 10 bases and J by 4 bases, with 20 bases between the two germline ends. CDR3 sequence: CANSGGQEGYEQYF. The DNA of the CDR3 is TGTGCCAACTCGGGGGGACAAGAGGGATACGAGCAGTACTTC.

This clone was seen just once. This chain joins TRBV5-6 and TRBJ2-7; TRBD1 matches at 8 bases. The V and J ends lost 3 bases and 3 bases, in that order; junction bases with no gene match: 2. The CDR3 has 13 residues. Per the germline V gene, CDR1 is SGHDT and CDR2 is YYEEEE. The CDR3 is CASSSDRGYEQYF. The CDR3 DNA is TGTGCCAGCAGCTCCGACAGGGGCTACGAGCAGTACTTC.

The V and J genes are TRBV6-5 and TRBJ2-7; D is perhaps TRBD1 (5 bases). The CDR3 totals 15 residues. Germline CDR1 reads MNHEY; CDR2 reads SVGAGI. Trimming removed 0 bases from V and 5 bases from J, with 14 bases in between. CDR3 sequence reads: CASSYSSYRSDEQYF. The CDR3 coding sequence is TGTGCCAGCAGTTACTCGTCCTACAGGAGCGACGAGCAGTACTTC.

This chain links TRBV7-6 with TRBJ1-1, with 9 bases lining up with TRBD1. This CDR3 is built from 14 residues. The germline V gene encodes CDR1 SGHVS and CDR2 FNYEAQ. V lost 1 base, J lost 8 bases, and 5 bases stayed unmatched. The CDR3, as DNA: TGTGCCAGCAGCTTAGGGGACAGGGTAGCGGAAGCTTTCTTT. It codes for CASSLGDRVAEAFF.

The rearrangement uses TRBV6-1 and TRBJ1-5; D might be TRBD1 (6 bases). The CDR3 totals 15 residues. Germline-derived CDR1 and CDR2 are MNHNS and SASEGT. V lost 1 base to trimming and J lost 1 base, with 8 bases between them. The CDR3 protein is CASSEEGGSNQPQHF. CDR3 DNA sequence: TGTGCCAGCAGTGAAGAAGGGGGAAGCAATCAGCCCCAGCATTTT.

Comment on this clone: Mismatch with germline at one junction end may stem from a read error. Within the sample, other DNA sequences also encode this same CDR3. The chain's CDR3 is CASSPDINYGYTF. The CDR3 DNA reads TGCGCCAGCAGCCCTGACATTAACTATGGCTACACCTTC. The J gene is TRBJ1-2, the V gene TRBV6-1; D ambiguous. CDR1 is MNHNS, CDR2 SASEGT, per germline. The CDR3 extends over 13 amino acids.

This clone was seen just once. V gene TRBV13 combines with J gene TRBJ2-7; D remains ambiguous. Germline values: CDR1 PRHDT, CDR2 FYEKMQ (reference sequence). V lost 2 bases, J lost 0 bases, and 17 bases lay in between. The CDR3 has 17 residues. The CDR3 loop is CASSLPVPAGSSYEQYF. The CDR3 DNA sequence: TGTGCCAGCAGCTTACCCGTCCCCGCAGGTTCCTCCTACGAGCAGTACTTC.

This clone occurred a few times. The rearrangement uses TRBV19 and TRBJ1-1; unclear D gene. V was trimmed by 2 bases and J by 3 bases, leaving 10 bases between them. CDR3 length: 14 residues. The germline V gene has CDR1 LNHDA and CDR2 SQIVND (reference sequence). In DNA form, the CDR3 reads TGTGCCAGTAGTATACGAGGTCTGCACACTGAAGCTTTCTTT. Amino acid sequence: CASSIRGLHTEAFF. Looking up the rest from reference TRBV19 and TRBJ1-1 gives the full variable domain: DGGITQSPKYLFRKEGQNVTLSCEQNLNHDAMYWYRQDPGQGLRLIYYSQIVNDFQKGDIAEGYSVSREKKESFPLTVTSAQKNPTAFYLCASSIRGLHTEAFFGQGTRLTVV.

The chain couples TRBV6-5 to TRBJ2-7; no definite D call. Per the germline V gene, CDR1 is MNHEY and CDR2 is SVGAGI. The CDR3 consists of 14 residues. V was cut by 0 bases and J by 6 bases, with 12 bases left in between. In DNA, the CDR3 is TGTGCCAGCAGTTACTCTAGCCCGTCGGCCGAGCAGTACTTC. Its protein is CASSYSSPSAEQYF.

J is TRBJ2-1 and V is TRBV4-2; 10 bases fit TRBD2. This CDR3 spans 19 amino acids. V shed 0 bases and J 4 bases; nucleotides not matched to a gene: 12. CDR1 is LGHNA and CDR2 is YNFKEQ in the germline V gene. The CDR3 protein is CASSQDWSGRASDYNEQFF. The CDR3 coding sequence is TGTGCCAGCAGCCAAGATTGGAGCGGGAGGGCCTCTGATTACAATGAGCAGTTCTTC.

The chain has TRBV30 and TRBJ1-5, with D perhaps TRBD1 (6 bases). V shed 2 bases and J shed 3 bases, with 11 bases lying between them. This CDR3 has 14 amino acids. From germline, CDR1 is GTSNPN and CDR2 SVGIG (reference sequence). CDR3 sequence reads: CAWSTGFSNQPQHF. The CDR3, as DNA: TGTGCCTGGAGTACAGGGTTCTCCAATCAGCCCCAGCATTTT.

In its sample, this clone was seen once. The J gene is TRBJ2-1, the V gene TRBV9; 10 bases map to TRBD2. CDR1 and CDR2 from the germline V gene are SGDLS and YYNGEE. V lost 3 bases, J lost 12 bases, and 6 bases stayed unmatched. The CDR3 consists of 13 residues. CDR3 residues: CASSEVAGGRQFF. CDR3 nucleotide sequence: TGTGCCAGCAGCGAAGTAGCGGGAGGTAGGCAGTTCTTC.